This T cell receptor (beta chain) was captured by sequencing in a study of T cell responses to AZD1222 COVID-19 vaccine (dated by TCRdb to about 2021). Broadly, across the study: AZD1222 recipients given second doses at about 4 weeks or at about 12 weeks were pooled, since spike-specific TCR depth and breadth were not found to differ between the two schedules. A total of about 250 trial participants underwent TCR sequencing, of whom about 210 had received two doses of AZD1222 and 26 had received two doses of the MenACWY control vaccine. Trial participants were enrolled into age subgroups of 18-55, 56-69 and 70-plus years, which contained 148, 28 and 57 TCR-sequenced participants, respectively.

Worth noting for this clone: Its antigen target is currently unknown. Per-base qualities were not stored, and no clone one base away is much larger.

The germline V gene yields MDHEN for CDR1 and SYDVKM for CDR2. V loses 2 bases of germline sequence and J loses 7 bases, and the interval between the two ends is 17 bases. From the cysteine through the phenylalanine, the CDR3 covers 16 amino acids. The read is trimmed to its CDR3 DNA, 48 bases read in frame from base 1. Paper-wide results and their limitations: A significant rise in spike-specific TCR breadth and depth was observed after two AZD1222 doses relative to day 0 and relative to MenACWY recipients. The 56-69-year group was small, and its depth increase did not reach significance, likely because of low power. The whole spike protein was spanned by vaccine-associated CD4 TCRs, and dominant responses were seen in regions 160-218 and 743-854. Conclusions about previously exposed vaccinees are limited because only six or seven AZD1222 recipients were SARS-CoV-2 seropositive at baseline. Epitopes outside the regions mutated in the B.1.351 and B.1.1.7 variants were reportedly recognized by nearly half of the unique spike-specific TCRs. Because no day 14 peak-response samples were available, the repertoires could be characterized only after the peak T cell response. Most participants were white British and females outnumbered males, and the authors suggested that clonal diversity may have been underestimated.

The CDR3 regions of human TCRbeta chains were subjected to immunosequencing. In the paper's pipeline: Repertoire TCRs were checked for matches against a reference library of SARS-CoV-2-specific TCRs that had been generated using the MIRA antigen-specificity platform. Breadth was defined as the fraction of unique TCRs that were SARS-CoV-2-associated. Depth was defined as the fraction of total T cells that were SARS-CoV-2-associated. Each spike-specific TCR was assigned to its reactive spike region and to a CD4 or CD8 class using the MIRA data. Log10-transformed breadth and depth values were compared by one-way ANOVA with Sidak's multiple comparisons tests. The clones in this table, taken by TCRdb from immuneACCESS, are in-frame only. Not every clone is retained; where verified, under half of the shortfall comes from an unresolved V gene, and the cause of the rest is unknown. V, J and clone size reflect that table, while D and trimming were determined from the DNA. In all, the sample holds 100,000 to 150,000 clones, and approximately 92% of those were seen once. The ten largest make up 1.1% of the sample.

The time point label, read with the paper, signifies: baseline before first vaccination. Vaccinee samples were obtained from the UK trials COV001 and COV002, which included a single-blind randomized controlled phase 2/3 trial of AZD1222 (ChAdOx1 nCoV-19) in healthy adults. For TCRbeta chain sequencing, PBMC samples from trial participants were taken at day 0 and at day 28 after the second dose. This chain joins TRBV28 to TRBJ1-4, with TRBD1 as a weak D call on 6 bases. This TCR came from an adult in good health. This sample comprised peripheral blood, obtained on day 0 of AZD1222 vaccination. The CDR3 reads CASSLSLSGEREKLFF. The DNA sequence is as follows: TGTGCCAGCAGTTTAAGCCTGTCAGGGGAACGTGAAAAACTGTTTTTT.